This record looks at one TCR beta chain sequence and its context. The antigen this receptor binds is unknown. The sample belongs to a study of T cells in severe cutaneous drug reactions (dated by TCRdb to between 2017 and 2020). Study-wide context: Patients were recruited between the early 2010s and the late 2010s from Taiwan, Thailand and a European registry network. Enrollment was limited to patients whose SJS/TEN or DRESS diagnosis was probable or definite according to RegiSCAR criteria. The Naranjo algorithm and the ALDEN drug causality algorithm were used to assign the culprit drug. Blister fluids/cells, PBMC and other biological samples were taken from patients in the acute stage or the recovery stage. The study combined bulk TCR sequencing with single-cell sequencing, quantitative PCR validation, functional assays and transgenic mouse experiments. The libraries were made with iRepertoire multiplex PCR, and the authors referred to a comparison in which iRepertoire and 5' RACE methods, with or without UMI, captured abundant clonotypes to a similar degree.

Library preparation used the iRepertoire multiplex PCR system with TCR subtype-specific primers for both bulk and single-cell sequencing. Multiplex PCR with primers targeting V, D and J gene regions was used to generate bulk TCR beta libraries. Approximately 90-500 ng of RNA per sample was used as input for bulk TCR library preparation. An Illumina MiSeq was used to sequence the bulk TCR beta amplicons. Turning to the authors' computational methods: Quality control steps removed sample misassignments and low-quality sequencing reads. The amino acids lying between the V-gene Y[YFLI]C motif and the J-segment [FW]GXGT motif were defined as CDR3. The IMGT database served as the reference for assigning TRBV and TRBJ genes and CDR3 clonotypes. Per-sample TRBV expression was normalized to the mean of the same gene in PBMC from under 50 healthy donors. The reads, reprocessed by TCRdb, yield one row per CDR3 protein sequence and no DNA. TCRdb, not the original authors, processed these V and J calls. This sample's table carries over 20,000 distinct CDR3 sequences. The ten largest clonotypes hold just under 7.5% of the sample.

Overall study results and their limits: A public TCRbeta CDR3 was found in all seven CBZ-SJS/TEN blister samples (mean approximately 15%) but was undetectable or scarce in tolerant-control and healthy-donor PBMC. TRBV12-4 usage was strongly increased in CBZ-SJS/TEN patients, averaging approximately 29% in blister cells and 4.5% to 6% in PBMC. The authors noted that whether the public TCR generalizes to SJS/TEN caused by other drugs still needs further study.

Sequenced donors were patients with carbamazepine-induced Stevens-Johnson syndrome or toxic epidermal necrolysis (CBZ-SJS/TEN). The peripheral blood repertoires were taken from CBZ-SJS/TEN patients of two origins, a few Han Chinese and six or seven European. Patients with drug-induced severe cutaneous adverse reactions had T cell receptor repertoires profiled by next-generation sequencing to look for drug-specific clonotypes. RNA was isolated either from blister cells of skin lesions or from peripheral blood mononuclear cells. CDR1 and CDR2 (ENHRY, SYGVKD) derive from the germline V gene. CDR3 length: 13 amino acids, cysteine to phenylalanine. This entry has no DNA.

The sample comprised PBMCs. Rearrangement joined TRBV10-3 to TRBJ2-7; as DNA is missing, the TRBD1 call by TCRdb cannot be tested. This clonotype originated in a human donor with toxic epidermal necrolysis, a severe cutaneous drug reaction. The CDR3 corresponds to CAISGQGQYEQYF.